Below are 24 T cell receptor beta chains sequenced from a single sample in a study of cytomegalovirus exposure and HLA in healthy donors. Primers included in the PCR were 60 Vbeta and 13 Jbeta primers. Here immunoSEQ multiplex PCR was the method, and the copy in TCRdb shows in-frame clones only, minus some. The sample contains 95,000 to 150,000 clones, over 70% of which appear only once. Source material: PBMCs. These receptors were collected from a man between 18 and 35 years old in good health and CMV-seropositive.

This chain connects TRBV2 to TRBJ2-7; the match to TRBD2 covers 13 bases. CDR1 and CDR2 from the germline V gene are SNHLY and FYNNEI. The CDR3 runs 16 residues. J gave up 5 bases and V 5 bases, and 9 bases lay outside the gene matches. The CDR3 bases are TGTGCCAGCAGTTATCGACTAGCGGGGGGTGCCCACGAGCAGTACTTC. Translating it yields CASSYRLAGGAHEQYF.

This clone has just one count. The chain joins TRBV7-9 to TRBJ2-2, with 7 bases that match TRBD1. The V gene's germline CDR1 is SEHNR and CDR2 FQNEAQ (reference sequence). The V segment lost 1 base and the J segment 3 bases; nucleotides outside the gene matches: 2. There are 15 residues in the CDR3. The CDR3 nucleotides are TGTGCCAGCAGCTTAGGGACAGGCTACACCGGGGAGCTGTTTTTT. Translation gives CASSLGTGYTGELFF.

The chain joins TRBV6-1 to TRBJ2-5, with a possible D match to TRBD2 (6 bases). The CDR3 runs 15 residues. V was shortened by 3 bases and J by 3 bases, with 14 bases between the two germline ends. Germline values: CDR1 MNHNS, CDR2 SASEGT. CDR3 bases: TGTGCCAGCAGTGATGTTAGCGGTATAAAAGAGACCCAGTACTTC. It yields the protein CASSDVSGIKETQYF.

This clone has a handful of counts. The chain joins TRBV19 to TRBJ1-4; 10 nucleotides agree with TRBD1. The CDR3 runs 14 residues. CDR1 and CDR2 from the germline V gene are LNHDA and SQIVND (reference sequence). Trimming removed 6 bases from V and 6 bases from J; junction bases left unmatched: 4. CDR3 region: CASRPTGGYEKLFF. CDR3 bases: TGTGCCAGTAGGCCGACAGGGGGCTATGAAAAACTGTTTTTT.

The chain carries TRBV12-5 and TRBJ2-1; 14 bases agree with TRBD2. J was trimmed by 1 base and V by 0 bases; bases with no gene match: 5. This CDR3 comprises 19 residues. Germline CDR1 reads LGHNT; CDR2 reads FRNRAP. CDR3: CASGLVLGTSGSSYNEQFF. CDR3 coding DNA: TGTGCTAGTGGTTTGGTACTGGGGACTAGCGGGAGTTCCTACAATGAGCAGTTCTTC.

The V call is TRBV18, the J call TRBJ2-2, with a tentative D call TRBD1 (6 bases). The germline gives CDR1 KGHSH, CDR2 LQKENI. The V gene lost 3 bases and the J gene lost 5 bases, with 13 bases spanning the gap. The CDR3 totals 15 residues. The CDR3 here is CASSPQQGLTGELFF. For the CDR3, the DNA is TGTGCCAGCTCACCGCAACAGGGCCTGACCGGGGAGCTGTTTTTT.

The chain joins TRBV4-2 to TRBJ1-4, with 9 bases fitting TRBD1. The ends lost 2 bases at V and 7 bases at J; junction bases unmatched: 5. Germline V lookup: CDR1 LGHNA, CDR2 YNFKEQ. CDR3 length: 15 residues. CDR3 sequence: CASSQPGTGFEKLFF. Here the CDR3 DNA reads TGTGCCAGCAGCCAACCCGGGACAGGGTTTGAAAAACTGTTTTTT.

V usage is TRBV4-3 and J usage is TRBJ2-2; D remains unclear. The germline V gene encodes CDR1 LGHNA and CDR2 YSLEER. The V and J ends lost 1 base and 3 bases respectively, with 12 bases between them. This CDR3 has 16 residues. CDR3 sequence (DNA): TGCGCCAGCAGCCAAGGAGGAAGCAGTTACACCGGGGAGCTGTTTTTT. Translating it yields CASSQGGSSYTGELFF.

The J gene is TRBJ2-2, the V gene TRBV18; 8 bases map to TRBD2. CDR1 KGHSH and CDR2 LQKENI come from the germline V gene. V lost 4 bases, J lost 6 bases, and 13 bases stayed unmatched. This CDR3 has 17 amino acids. CDR3 DNA sequence: TGTGCCAGCTCACACACTCGGACTAGCTTCGGTTCCGGGGAGCTGTTTTTT. This sequence encodes CASSHTRTSFGSGELFF.

This clone appeared once. V and J are TRBV6-1 and TRBJ2-1; 7 nucleotides align to TRBD2. V was pared by 7 bases and J by 7 bases, with 7 bases of the junction left unmatched. This CDR3 spans 13 amino acids. CDR1 is MNHNS and CDR2 is SASEGT in the germline V gene. The CDR3 DNA sequence: TGTGCCAGCACAATGTCGGGGGGAAATGAGCAGTTCTTC. Encoded protein: CASTMSGGNEQFF.

This clone appeared a few times. This chain uses TRBV7-2 with TRBJ1-2; the match to TRBD1 covers 8 bases. Germline V gene sequence: CDR1 SGHTA, CDR2 FQGNSA. Trimming took 5 bases from V and 3 from J; bases not matched to a gene: 2. CDR3 length: 13 residues. The chain's CDR3 is CASSAGGDYGYTF. The CDR3 nucleotides are TGTGCCAGCAGCGCAGGGGGCGACTATGGCTACACCTTC. Full variable domain (missing parts from reference TRBV7-2 and TRBJ1-2): GAGVSQSPSNKVTEKGKDVELRCDPISGHTALYWYRQSLGQGLEFLIYFQGNSAPDKSGLPSDRFSAERTGGSVSTLTIQRTQQEDSAVYLCASSAGGDYGYTFGSGTRLTVV.

In this sample, this clone turned up a few times. The rearrangement joins TRBV11-2 to TRBJ1-1; TRBD1 agrees at 8 bases. CDR3 length: 15 amino acids. V shed 5 bases, J shed 1 base, and the junction held 6 bases outside the gene matches. Germline V gene data show CDR1 as SGHAT and CDR2 as FQNNGV. CDR3 nucleotides: TGTGCCAGCAGCCCAAGGACAGGGCCGAACACTGAAGCTTTCTTT. This codes for CASSPRTGPNTEAFF.

This clone was detected only once. The chain is built from TRBV2 and TRBJ1-2; no definite D call. The V and J ends lost 4 bases and 7 bases respectively, with 13 bases between them. The CDR3 totals 13 residues. Germline V gene sequence: CDR1 SNHLY, CDR2 FYNNEI. The CDR3 loop reads CASSGSGLSGYTF. DNA of the CDR3: TGTGCCAGCAGTGGAAGCGGACTGAGTGGCTACACCTTC.

The rearrangement links TRBV9 to TRBJ2-3, with D perhaps matching TRBD2 (5 bases). This CDR3 is 16 amino acids long. The germline CDR1 and CDR2 sequences are SGDLS and YYNGEE. V lost 0 bases and J 4 bases, leaving 15 bases between the germline ends. The CDR3 DNA reads TGTGCCAGCAGCGTAGCCATGAGGGTAACGGCAGATACGCAGTATTTT. It yields the protein CASSVAMRVTADTQYF. Supplemented by reference TRBV9 and TRBJ2-3, the full variable domain reads DSGVTQTPKHLITATGQRVTLRCSPRSGDLSVYWYQQSLDQGLQFLIQYYNGEERAKGNILERFSAQQFPDLHSELNLSSLELGDSALYFCASSVAMRVTADTQYFGPGTRLTVL.

V gene TRBV25-1 combines with J gene TRBJ2-2; tentatively, D is TRBD1 (7 bases). The CDR3 runs to 14 residues. The ends were cut back, 5 bases at V and 4 bases at J, with 11 bases in the middle. The V gene's germline CDR1 is MGHDK and CDR2 SYGVNS. CDR3 sequence reads: CASSRQGGTGELFF. CDR3 nucleotides: TGTGCCAGCAGTAGACAGGGAGGCACCGGGGAGCTGTTTTTT.

The chain links TRBV25-1 to TRBJ1-1, with 8 bases matching TRBD1. V shed 6 bases and J 1 base; nucleotides not matched to a gene: 10. The V gene's germline CDR1 is MGHDK and CDR2 SYGVNS. This CDR3 is built from 16 residues. CDR3 in amino acids: CASRGPRDRPNTEAFF. CDR3 in DNA: TGTGCCAGCAGAGGACCCCGGGACAGGCCGAACACTGAAGCTTTCTTT.

The J gene is TRBJ2-1, the V gene TRBV2; TRBD1 matches 7 bases. Per the germline V gene, CDR1 is SNHLY and CDR2 is FYNNEI. V trimming: 5 bases; J trimming: 0 bases; junction bases outside the gene matches: 4. This CDR3 contains 15 residues. CDR3 region: CASSTTGSSYNEQFF. For the CDR3, the DNA is TGTGCCAGCAGTACGACAGGGAGCTCCTACAATGAGCAGTTCTTC.

V usage is TRBV5-4 and J usage is TRBJ1-1, with D tentatively TRBD1 (5 bases). Trimming pared 0 bases from V and 1 base from J, leaving 13 bases between. Germline CDR1 is SGHNT and CDR2 is YYREEE (reference sequence). This CDR3 spans 16 amino acids. CDR3 sequence: CASSLEAGRGNTEAFF. CDR3 bases: TGTGCCAGCAGCTTGGAGGCGGGGAGGGGGAACACTGAAGCTTTCTTT.

The CDR3 is CASSKQAINYGYTF. The DNA for the CDR3 is TGTGCCAGCAGTAAACAGGCCATTAACTATGGCTACACCTTC. The V and J genes are TRBV6-5 and TRBJ1-2; D perhaps matches TRBD1 (5 bases). CDR3 size: 14 residues. Germline CDR1 MNHEY, CDR2 SVGAGI. Trimming left V 5 bases short and J 1 base short, with 11 bases between.

The V and J genes are TRBV25-1 and TRBJ1-6, with 9 bases aligning to TRBD1. The CDR3 is made up of 14 amino acids. V lost 4 bases and J lost 8; bases outside the gene matches: 3. CDR1 and CDR2 (germline): MGHDK, SYGVNS. CDR3 coding DNA: TGTGCCAGCAGTGGCTGGGACAGGGATTCACCCCTCCACTTT. Translation gives CASSGWDRDSPLHF.

V usage is TRBV7-2 and J usage is TRBJ2-3, with 7 bases fitting TRBD2. CDR3 size: 16 residues. Germline CDR1 and CDR2: SGHTA and FQGNSA. J gave up 2 bases and V 3 bases, and 8 bases lay outside the gene matches. The CDR3, as DNA: TGTGCCAGCAGCTTTGCCCCTAGCGGCGTCACAGATACGCAGTATTTT. Its translation is CASSFAPSGVTDTQYF.

The J gene is TRBJ1-1, the V gene TRBV4-3; D perhaps matches TRBD1 (6 bases). Trimming removed 4 bases at V and 0 bases at J, with 9 bases between. Germline CDR1 reads LGHNA; CDR2 reads YSLEER. The CDR3 has 14 residues. The CDR3 bases are TGCGCCAGCAGCCCGGGACAACTGAACACTGAAGCTTTCTTT. This encodes CASSPGQLNTEAFF.

This clone appeared once. The chain is built from TRBV6-6 and TRBJ1-2, with 9 bases lining up with TRBD1. CDR3 length: 16 amino acids. Germline V gene lookup returns CDR1 MNHNY and CDR2 SVGAGI (reference sequence). Trimming took 2 bases from V and 3 from J; bases not matched to a gene: 7. The DNA of the CDR3 is TGTGCCAGCAGTTACACCACAGGGGGCCTCGACTATGGCTACACCTTC. Protein product: CASSYTTGGLDYGYTF.

The chain joins TRBV9 to TRBJ1-2; 9 positions match TRBD1. The V and J ends lost 0 bases and 5 bases, in that order; junction bases with no gene match: 5. In germline, CDR1 is SGDLS, CDR2 YYNGEE. The CDR3 extends over 15 amino acids. CDR3 loop: CASSVGGQGIYGYTF. CDR3 bases: TGTGCCAGCAGCGTAGGAGGACAGGGGATTTATGGCTACACCTTC.